This TCR beta chain was sequenced during a study of high-grade serous ovarian cancer treatment subgroups. Libraries were prepared by immunoSEQ multiplex PCR; TCRdb keeps only in-frame clonotypes and omits some of them. The profile covers 2,000 to 2,500 clones, with about 75% appearing a single time and approximately 8.8% taken by the ten largest. As regards this clone: Its cognate antigen is unknown.

J lost 3 bases, V lost 3 bases, and 2 bases had no gene match. Germline assignment: CDR1 MDHEN and CDR2 SYDVKM. This CDR3 has 15 residues. General study results and limits: Higher neoantigen levels went with greater TCR clonal relatedness.

The tumor samples were collected prior to definitive surgery or chemotherapy. The specimen was tumor tissue. The TCR was taken from a human donor with high-grade serous ovarian cancer. V and J are TRBV28 and TRBJ2-1, with TRBD2 matching 10 bases. CDR3 in amino acids: CASSFGTSDYNEQFF. The CDR3 coding sequence is TGTGCCAGCAGTTTTGGGACTAGCGACTACAATGAGCAGTTCTTC.